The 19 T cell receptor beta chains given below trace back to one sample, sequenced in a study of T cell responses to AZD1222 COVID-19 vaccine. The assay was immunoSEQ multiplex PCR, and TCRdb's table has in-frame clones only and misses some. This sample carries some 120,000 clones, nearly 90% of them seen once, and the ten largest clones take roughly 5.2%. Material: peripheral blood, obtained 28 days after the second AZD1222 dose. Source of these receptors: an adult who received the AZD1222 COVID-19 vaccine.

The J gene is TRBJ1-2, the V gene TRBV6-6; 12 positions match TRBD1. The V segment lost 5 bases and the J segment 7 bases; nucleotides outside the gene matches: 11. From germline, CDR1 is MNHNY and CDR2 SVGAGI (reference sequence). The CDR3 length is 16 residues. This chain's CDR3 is CASSPGQGAWGSGYTF. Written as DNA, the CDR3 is TGTGCCAGCAGTCCGGGACAGGGGGCCTGGGGATCTGGCTACACCTTC.

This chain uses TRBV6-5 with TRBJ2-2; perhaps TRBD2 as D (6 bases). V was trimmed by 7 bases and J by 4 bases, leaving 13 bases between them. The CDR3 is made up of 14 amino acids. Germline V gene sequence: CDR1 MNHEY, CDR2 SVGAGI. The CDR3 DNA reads TGTGCCAGCAACTCGGGACTCCTCACCGGGGAGCTGTTTTTT. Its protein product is CASNSGLLTGELFF.

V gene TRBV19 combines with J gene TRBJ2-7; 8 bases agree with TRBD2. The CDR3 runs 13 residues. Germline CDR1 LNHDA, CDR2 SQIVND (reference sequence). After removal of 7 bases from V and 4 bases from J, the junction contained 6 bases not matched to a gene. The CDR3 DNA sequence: TGTGCCAGTATGGGGACTAGGGCGTACGAGCAGTACTTC. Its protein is CASMGTRAYEQYF.

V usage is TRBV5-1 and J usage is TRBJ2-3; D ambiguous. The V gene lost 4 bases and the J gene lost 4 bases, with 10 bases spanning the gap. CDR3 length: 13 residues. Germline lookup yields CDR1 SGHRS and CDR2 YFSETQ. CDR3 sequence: CASSTTVSDTQYF. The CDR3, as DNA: TGCGCCAGCAGCACTACAGTTTCAGATACGCAGTATTTT.

The CDR3 DNA follows: TGTGCCATCAGCCCTAGCGGGAGGGCCGGCAACGAGCAGTACTTC. Residues: CAISPSGRAGNEQYF. This chain joins TRBV10-3 and TRBJ2-7; 12 bases are a match to TRBD2. The length of the CDR3 is 15 residues. CDR1 ENHRY and CDR2 SYGVKD come from the germline V gene. J was trimmed by 5 bases and V by 6 bases; bases with no gene match: 8.

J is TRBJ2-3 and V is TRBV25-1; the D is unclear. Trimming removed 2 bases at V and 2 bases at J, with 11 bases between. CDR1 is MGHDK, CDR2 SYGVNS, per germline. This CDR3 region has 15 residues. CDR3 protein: CASSEQGLLTDTQYF. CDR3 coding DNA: TGTGCCAGCAGTGAACAAGGGCTCCTCACAGATACGCAGTATTTT. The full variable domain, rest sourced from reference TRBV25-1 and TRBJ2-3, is EADIYQTPRYLVIGTGKKITLECSQTMGHDKMYWYQQDPGMELHLIHYSYGVNSTEKGDLSSESTVSRIRTEHFPLTLESARPSHTSQYLCASSEQGLLTDTQYFGPGTRLTVL.

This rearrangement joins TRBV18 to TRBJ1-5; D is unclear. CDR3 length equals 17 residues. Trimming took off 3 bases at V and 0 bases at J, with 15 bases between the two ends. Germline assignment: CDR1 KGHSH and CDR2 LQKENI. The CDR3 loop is CASSPSPQANSNQPQHF. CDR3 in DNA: TGTGCCAGCTCACCTAGCCCTCAGGCTAATAGCAATCAGCCCCAGCATTTT.

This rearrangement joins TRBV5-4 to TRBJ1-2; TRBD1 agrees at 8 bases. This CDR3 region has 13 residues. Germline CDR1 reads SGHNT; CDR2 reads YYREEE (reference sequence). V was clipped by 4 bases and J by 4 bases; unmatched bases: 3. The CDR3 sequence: CASSQDRVYGYTF. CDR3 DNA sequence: TGTGCCAGCAGCCAGGACAGGGTCTATGGCTACACCTTC.

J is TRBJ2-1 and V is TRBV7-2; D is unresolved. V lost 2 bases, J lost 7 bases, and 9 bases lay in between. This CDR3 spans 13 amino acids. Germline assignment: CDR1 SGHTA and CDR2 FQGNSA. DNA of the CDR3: TGTGCCAGCAGCTTACTAAGGGTTAATGAGCAGTTCTTC. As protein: CASSLLRVNEQFF.

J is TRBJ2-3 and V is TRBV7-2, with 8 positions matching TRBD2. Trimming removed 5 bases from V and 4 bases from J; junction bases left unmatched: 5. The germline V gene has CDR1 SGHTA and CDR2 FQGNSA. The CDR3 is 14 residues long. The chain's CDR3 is CASSPGGAADTQYF. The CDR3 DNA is TGTGCCAGCAGCCCCGGGGGGGCCGCAGATACGCAGTATTTT.

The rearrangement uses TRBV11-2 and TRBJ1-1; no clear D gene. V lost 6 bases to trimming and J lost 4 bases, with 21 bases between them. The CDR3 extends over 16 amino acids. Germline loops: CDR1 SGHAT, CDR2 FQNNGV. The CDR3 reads CASSLVGSARGTEAFF. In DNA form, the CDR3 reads TGTGCCAGCAGTCTAGTCGGCAGCGCCCGTGGCACTGAAGCTTTCTTT.

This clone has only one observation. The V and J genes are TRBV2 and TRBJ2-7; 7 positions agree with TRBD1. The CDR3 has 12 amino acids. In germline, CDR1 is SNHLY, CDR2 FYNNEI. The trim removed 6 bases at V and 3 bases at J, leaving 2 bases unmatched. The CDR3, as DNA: TGTGCCAGCAGGGGACAGCTCTACGAGCAGTACTTC. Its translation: CASRGQLYEQYF. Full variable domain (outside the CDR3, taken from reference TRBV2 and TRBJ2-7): EPEVTQTPSHQVTQMGQEVILRCVPISNHLYFYWYRQILGQKVEFLVSFYNNEISEKSEIFDDQFSVERPDGSNFTLKIRSTKLEDSAMYFCASRGQLYEQYFGPGTRLTVT.

CDR3 sequence (DNA): TGTGCCAGCAGTACCACAGGGGGCGGAGTAGAGACCCAGTACTTC. Amino acids: CASSTTGGGVETQYF. The V gene is TRBV28, the J gene TRBJ2-5, with 9 positions matching TRBD1. With 5 bases clipped from V and 4 bases from J, the junction kept 8 bases outside the gene matches. Germline V lookup: CDR1 MDHEN, CDR2 SYDVKM. This CDR3 region has 15 residues.

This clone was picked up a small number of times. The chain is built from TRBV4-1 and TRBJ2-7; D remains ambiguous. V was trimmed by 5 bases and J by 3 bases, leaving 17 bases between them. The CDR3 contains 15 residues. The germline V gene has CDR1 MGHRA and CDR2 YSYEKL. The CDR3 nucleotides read TGCGCCAGCAGCGAAGGCTCTAGAGTCGGCTACGAGCAGTACTTC. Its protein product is CASSEGSRVGYEQYF.

CDR3 sequence: CASSSDQQGYQETQYF. CDR3 DNA: TGTGCCAGCAGCTCGGACCAGCAAGGGTACCAAGAGACCCAGTACTTC. This rearrangement joins TRBV5-4 to TRBJ2-5; D call uncertain. Germline V gene lookup returns CDR1 SGHNT and CDR2 YYREEE (reference sequence). Trimming stripped 3 bases from V and 0 bases from J, with 15 bases between. CDR3 length: 16 amino acids.

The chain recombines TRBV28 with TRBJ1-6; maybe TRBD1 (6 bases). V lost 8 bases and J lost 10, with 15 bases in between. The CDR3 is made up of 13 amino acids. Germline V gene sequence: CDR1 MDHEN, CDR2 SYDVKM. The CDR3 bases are TGTGCCAGCTTTCAGGGGTGGAGATCACCCCTCCACTTT. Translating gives CASFQGWRSPLHF.

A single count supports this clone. The CDR3 loop reads CASSTDSSGNTIYF. The CDR3 DNA follows: TGTGCCAGCAGCACAGATAGCTCTGGAAACACCATATATTTT. The J gene is TRBJ1-3, the V gene TRBV11-3; no firm D call. Germline CDR1 is SGHNT and CDR2 is YENEEA. V was pared by 5 bases and J by 0 bases, with 8 bases between. The CDR3 covers 14 residues.

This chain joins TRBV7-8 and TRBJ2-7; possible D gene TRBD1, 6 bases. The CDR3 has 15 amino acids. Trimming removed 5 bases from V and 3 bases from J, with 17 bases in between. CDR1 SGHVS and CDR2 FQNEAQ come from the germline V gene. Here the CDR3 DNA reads TGTGCCAGCAGCCGGGACCGAGACAGGAACTACGAGCAGTACTTC. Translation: CASSRDRDRNYEQYF.

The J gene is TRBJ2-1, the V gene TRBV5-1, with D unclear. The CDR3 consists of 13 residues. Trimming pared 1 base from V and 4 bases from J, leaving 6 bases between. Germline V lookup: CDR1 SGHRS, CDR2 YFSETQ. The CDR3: CASSLTSYNEQFF. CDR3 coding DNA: TGCGCCAGCAGCTTGACCAGTTACAATGAGCAGTTCTTC. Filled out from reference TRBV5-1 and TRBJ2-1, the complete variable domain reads KAGVTQTPRYLIKTRGQQVTLSCSPISGHRSVSWYQQTPGQGLQFLFEYFSETQRNKGNFPGRFSGRQFSNSRSEMNVSTLELGDSALYLCASSLTSYNEQFFGPGTRLTVL.